Listed below are T cell receptor beta chains from one sample, sequenced in a study of cytomegalovirus exposure and HLA in healthy donors. Data came from immunoSEQ multiplex PCR; TCRdb stores just in-frame clones and leaves some out. Here the sample spans tens of thousands of clones, around 94% being singletons. Sequenced input: PBMCs. The receptors here all came from a man younger than 30 in good health and CMV-seropositive. Both conserved end residues are part of each CDR3. D genes are given only for firm matches. Size is omitted from some rows. Given values are once, few, many or a class for expanded clones.

D gene | clone size | J gene | V gene | CDR3 protein | CDR3 DNA
TRBD1 | few | TRBJ1-1 | TRBV9 | CASSSLTGGGTEAFF | TGTGCCAGCAGCTCACTGACAGGGGGAGGCACTGAAGCTTTCTTT
TRBD2 | NA | TRBJ2-1 | TRBV13 | CASSYGLAGREQFF | TGTGCCAGCAGTTATGGACTAGCGGGAAGGGAGCAGTTCTTC
TRBD2 | NA | TRBJ2-7 | TRBV5-1 | CASSRDYSYEQYF | TGCGCCAGCAGTAGGGACTACTCCTACGAGCAGTACTTC
TRBD2 | NA | TRBJ2-5 | TRBV28 | CASRPLSGGQETQYF | TGTGCCAGCAGACCGCTCTCGGGGGGTCAAGAGACCCAGTACTTC
TRBD2 | NA | TRBJ2-3 | TRBV5-1 | CASSFGTSGGDTQYF | TGCGCCAGCAGCTTCGGGACTAGCGGGGGAGATACGCAGTATTTT
TRBD1 | NA | TRBJ2-5 | TRBV7-7 | CASSLDRGKGETQYF | TGTGCTAGCAGCTTGGACAGGGGGAAAGGAGAGACCCAGTACTTC
TRBD1 | NA | TRBJ2-7 | TRBV6-1 | CASSWTGTDEQYF | TGTGCCAGCAGTTGGACAGGGACCGACGAGCAGTACTTC
TRBD2 | NA | TRBJ2-1 | TRBV9 | CASSSELAGEQFF | TGTGCCAGCAGTTCCGAGCTAGCGGGCGAGCAGTTCTTC
NA | NA | TRBJ2-7 | TRBV2 | CASSDSLLGGKTYEQYF | TGTGCCAGCAGTGACTCTCTCTTAGGAGGGAAGACCTACGAGCAGTACTTC
TRBD1 | once | TRBJ1-1 | TRBV2 | CASSLAGGTEAFF | TGTGCCAGCAGTTTGGCAGGGGGCACTGAAGCTTTCTTT
TRBD2 | once | TRBJ2-1 | TRBV5-1 | CASSLLAGTDNEQFF | TGCGCCAGCAGTCTTCTAGCGGGAACGGACAATGAGCAGTTCTTC
TRBD1 | NA | TRBJ1-4 | TRBV5-1 | CASSFTGTGREKLFF | TGCGCCAGCAGCTTCACCGGGACAGGGAGAGAAAAACTGTTTTTT
NA | NA | TRBJ1-1 | TRBV6-1 | CASSESVLTEAFF | TGTGCCAGCAGTGAATCAGTTCTCACTGAAGCTTTCTTT
TRBD2 | NA | TRBJ2-7 | TRBV6-1 | CASRPNTSGRNEQYF | TGTGCCAGCAGGCCAAACACTAGCGGGAGGAACGAGCAGTACTTC
NA | NA | TRBJ2-7 | TRBV2 | CASSDILELYSYEQYF | TGTGCCAGCAGTGATATTTTGGAGCTTTACTCCTACGAGCAGTACTTC
NA | NA | TRBJ1-5 | TRBV4-1 | CASSRGRNQPQHF | TGCGCCAGCAGCCGTGGGCGCAATCAGCCCCAGCATTTT
NA | NA | TRBJ1-3 | TRBV28 | CASAGSGNTIYF | TGTGCCAGCGCCGGGTCTGGAAACACCATATATTTT
NA | NA | TRBJ2-1 | TRBV20-1 | CSAIARDSQFF | TGCAGTGCCATTGCCCGGGACTCCCAGTTCTTC
TRBD1 | NA | TRBJ1-2 | TRBV6-5 | CASSYARTGGSYGYTF | TGTGCCAGCAGTTACGCTCGGACAGGGGGTTCTTATGGCTACACCTTC
TRBD2 | NA | TRBJ2-2 | TRBV4-2 | CASSQYSSGIEVAGELFF | TGTGCCAGCAGCCAGTATTCTAGCGGGATAGAGGTGGCCGGGGAGCTGTTTTTT
NA | NA | TRBJ1-4 | TRBV30 | CAWSVNLRGGKLFF | TGTGCCTGGAGTGTAAACTTGAGAGGGGGAAAACTGTTTTTT
NA | NA | TRBJ2-2 | TRBV7-7 | CASSLTADSTGELFF | TGTGCTAGCAGCTTAACCGCGGACAGCACCGGGGAGCTGTTTTTT
TRBD2 | NA | TRBJ2-7 | TRBV4-1 | CASSYSSGSAYEQYF | TGCGCCAGCAGCTACTCTAGCGGGAGTGCCTACGAGCAGTACTTC
TRBD1 | NA | TRBJ1-1 | TRBV15 | CATSRDTTGWTEAFF | TGTGCCACCAGCAGAGATACGACAGGGTGGACTGAAGCTTTCTTT
TRBD2 | NA | TRBJ2-7 | TRBV27 | CASSQSPGLAYEQYF | TGTGCCAGCAGTCAAAGCCCAGGACTAGCCTACGAGCAGTACTTC
TRBD2 | NA | TRBJ2-3 | TRBV29-1 | CSVEISRGVGSTDTQYF | TGCAGCGTTGAAATCTCCCGGGGGGTAGGGAGCACAGATACGCAGTATTTT
NA | NA | TRBJ1-1 | TRBV28 | CATSSPLSLGDTEAFF | TGTGCCACCTCTTCACCCTTAAGCTTAGGGGACACTGAAGCTTTCTTT
TRBD1 | NA | TRBJ2-3 | TRBV7-9 | CASRQGAGDTQYF | TGTGCCAGCAGACAGGGGGCAGGAGATACGCAGTATTTT
TRBD1 | NA | TRBJ2-7 | TRBV18 | CASSPSGTAYYEQYF | TGTGCCAGCTCACCATCCGGGACAGCCTACTACGAGCAGTACTTC
NA | NA | TRBJ1-1 | TRBV18 | CASSPQGQRLTEAFF | TGTGCCAGCTCACCGCAAGGACAGAGACTCACTGAAGCTTTCTTT
NA | few | TRBJ2-5 | TRBV2 | CASLDGSETQYF | TGTGCCAGCCTGGACGGGAGCGAGACCCAGTACTTC
TRBD2 | NA | TRBJ2-7 | TRBV6-1 | CASKLAGSSSYEQYF | TGTGCCAGCAAACTAGCGGGATCTAGCTCCTACGAGCAGTACTTC
TRBD1 | once | TRBJ1-1 | TRBV25-1 | CASSELDREGTEAFF | TGTGCCAGCAGTGAATTAGACAGGGAAGGGACTGAAGCTTTCTTT
NA | NA | TRBJ1-2 | TRBV4-1 | CASSQATGGYGYTF | TGCGCCAGCAGCCAAGCTACGGGGGGCTATGGCTACACCTTC
NA | NA | TRBJ1-1 | TRBV28 | CASSLDYPSIAFF | TGTGCCAGCAGTTTGGACTATCCCTCGATAGCTTTCTTT
NA | NA | TRBJ1-2 | TRBV13 | CASSLGPGGGYTF | TGTGCCAGCAGCTTAGGCCCCGGAGGAGGCTACACCTTC
NA | NA | TRBJ2-3 | TRBV6-4 | CASRPGSTDTQYF | TGTGCCAGCAGACCCGGGAGCACAGATACGCAGTATTTT
TRBD2 | once | TRBJ2-1 | TRBV18 | CASSPGTSGRSIYNEQFF | TGTGCCAGCTCACCCGGGACTAGCGGGAGGTCGATCTACAATGAGCAGTTCTTC
TRBD1 | NA | TRBJ2-1 | TRBV6-5 | CASSYRGPVGNEQFF | TGTGCCAGCAGTTACAGGGGGCCCGTAGGGAATGAGCAGTTCTTC
TRBD2 | NA | TRBJ2-1 | TRBV7-9 | CASSRTSGIREQFF | TGTGCCAGCAGCCGGACTAGCGGGATACGTGAGCAGTTCTTC
NA | NA | TRBJ2-7 | TRBV21-1 | CASSNRSGRNYEQYF | TGTGCCAGCAGCAACAGGTCTGGCAGAAACTACGAGCAGTACTTC
TRBD2 | NA | TRBJ2-7 | TRBV7-6 | CASQLAPSSYEQYF | TGTGCCAGCCAACTAGCGCCGAGCTCCTACGAGCAGTACTTC
TRBD2 | NA | TRBJ2-1 | TRBV7-9 | CASSFTGGTYNEQFF | TGTGCCAGCAGCTTCACGGGAGGCACCTACAATGAGCAGTTCTTC
TRBD2 | NA | TRBJ2-7 | TRBV5-5 | CASSQGGAYEQYF | TGTGCCAGCAGCCAGGGAGGGGCATACGAGCAGTACTTC
NA | NA | TRBJ2-3 | TRBV7-7 | CASSFGQFPDTQYF | TGTGCTAGCAGCTTTGGGCAGTTCCCAGATACGCAGTATTTT
NA | NA | TRBJ2-7 | TRBV28 | CASSPLGTGQYYEQYF | TGTGCCAGCAGTCCTTTAGGTACAGGGCAATACTACGAGCAGTACTTC
NA | few | TRBJ1-5 | TRBV27 | CASRGRGQSLSNQPQHF | TGTGCCAGCAGAGGTCGTGGGCAGTCCCTTAGCAATCAGCCCCAGCATTTT
TRBD2 | NA | TRBJ2-1 | TRBV29-1 | CSVDGLAGGDEQFF | TGCAGCGTCGACGGACTAGCGGGAGGGGATGAGCAGTTCTTC
TRBD1 | NA | TRBJ2-7 | TRBV27 | CASSPEQGWAYEQYF | TGTGCCAGCAGTCCCGAACAGGGGTGGGCCTACGAGCAGTACTTC
TRBD2 | once | TRBJ2-1 | TRBV2 | CASIRLATSGSYNEQFF | TGTGCCAGCATCCGACTGGCTACTAGCGGCTCCTACAATGAGCAGTTCTTC
TRBD1 | NA | TRBJ2-5 | TRBV6-1 | CASRGGTGGLETQYF | TGTGCCAGCAGGGGCGGGACAGGGGGTTTGGAGACCCAGTACTTC
TRBD2 | NA | TRBJ2-3 | TRBV10-1 | CASSEASGRATDTQYF | TGCGCCAGCAGTGAGGCTAGCGGGAGGGCGACAGATACGCAGTATTTT
NA | once | TRBJ2-5 | TRBV25-1 | CASSNPRGETQYF | TGTGCCAGCAGTAATCCTAGGGGAGAGACCCAGTACTTC
TRBD2 | NA | TRBJ2-7 | TRBV4-1 | CASSGKLAASSYEQYF | TGCGCCAGCAGCGGTAAACTAGCGGCCTCCTCCTACGAGCAGTACTTC
TRBD1 | NA | TRBJ2-3 | TRBV19 | CASSKGQGGRTDTQYF | TGTGCCAGTAGTAAGGGACAGGGAGGGAGAACAGATACGCAGTATTTT
TRBD1 | NA | TRBJ2-4 | TRBV6-5 | CASSSSGGLNIQYF | TGTGCCAGCAGTTCTTCAGGGGGTTTGAACATTCAGTACTTC
TRBD2 | NA | TRBJ2-3 | TRBV28 | CASITAGGAADTQYF | TGTGCCAGCATCACAGCGGGAGGTGCTGCAGATACGCAGTATTTT